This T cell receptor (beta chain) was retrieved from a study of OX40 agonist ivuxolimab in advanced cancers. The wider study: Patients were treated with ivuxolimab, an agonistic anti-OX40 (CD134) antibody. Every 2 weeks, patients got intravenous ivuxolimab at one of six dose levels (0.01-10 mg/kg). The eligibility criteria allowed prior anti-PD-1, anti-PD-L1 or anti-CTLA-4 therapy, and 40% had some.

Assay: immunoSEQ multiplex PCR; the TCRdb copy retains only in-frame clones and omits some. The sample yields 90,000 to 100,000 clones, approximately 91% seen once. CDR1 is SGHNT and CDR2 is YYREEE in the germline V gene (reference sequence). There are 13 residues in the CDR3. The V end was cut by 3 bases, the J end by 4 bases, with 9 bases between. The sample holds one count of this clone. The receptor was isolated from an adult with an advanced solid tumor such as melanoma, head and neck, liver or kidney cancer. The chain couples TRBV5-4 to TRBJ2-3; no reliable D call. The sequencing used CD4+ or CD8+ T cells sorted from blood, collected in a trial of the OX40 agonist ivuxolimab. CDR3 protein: CASSYRLPDTQYF. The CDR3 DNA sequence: TGTGCCAGCAGCTACCGCCTACCAGATACGCAGTATTTT.